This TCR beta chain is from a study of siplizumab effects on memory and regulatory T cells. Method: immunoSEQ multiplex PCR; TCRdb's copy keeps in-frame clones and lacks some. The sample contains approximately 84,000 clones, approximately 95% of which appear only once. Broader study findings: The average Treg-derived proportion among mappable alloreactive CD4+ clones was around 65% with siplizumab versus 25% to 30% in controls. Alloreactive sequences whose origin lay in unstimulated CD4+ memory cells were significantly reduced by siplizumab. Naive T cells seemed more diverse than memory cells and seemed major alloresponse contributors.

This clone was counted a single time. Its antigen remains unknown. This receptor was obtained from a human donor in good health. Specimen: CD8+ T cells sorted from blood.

The chain's CDR3 is CASSLGLLGGGDYEQYF. The CDR3 DNA reads TGTGCCAGCAGCTTAGGCCTACTCGGCGGCGGAGACTACGAGCAGTACTTC. The V and J genes are TRBV13 and TRBJ2-7; unclear D gene. CDR1 is PRHDT and CDR2 is FYEKMQ in the germline V gene (reference sequence). The V end was cut by 0 bases, the J end by 3 bases, with 18 bases between. This CDR3 comprises 17 residues.